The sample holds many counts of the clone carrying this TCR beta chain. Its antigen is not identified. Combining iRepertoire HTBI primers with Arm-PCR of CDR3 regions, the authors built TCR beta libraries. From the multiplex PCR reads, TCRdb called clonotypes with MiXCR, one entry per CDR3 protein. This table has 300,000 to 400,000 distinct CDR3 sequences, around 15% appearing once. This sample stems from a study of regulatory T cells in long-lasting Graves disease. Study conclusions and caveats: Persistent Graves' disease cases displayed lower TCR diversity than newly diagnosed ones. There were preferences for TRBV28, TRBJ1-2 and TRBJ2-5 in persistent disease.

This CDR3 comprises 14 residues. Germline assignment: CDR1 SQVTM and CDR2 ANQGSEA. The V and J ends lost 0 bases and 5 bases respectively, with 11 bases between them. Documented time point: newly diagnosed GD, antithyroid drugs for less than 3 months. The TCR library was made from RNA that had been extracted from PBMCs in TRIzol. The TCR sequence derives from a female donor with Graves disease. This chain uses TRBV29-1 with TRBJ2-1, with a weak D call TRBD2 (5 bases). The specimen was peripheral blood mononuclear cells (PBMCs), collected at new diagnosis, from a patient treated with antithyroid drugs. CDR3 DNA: TGCAGCGTTGAAGATCTCGCCGGGGACAATGAGCAGTTCTTC. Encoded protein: CSVEDLAGDNEQFF.